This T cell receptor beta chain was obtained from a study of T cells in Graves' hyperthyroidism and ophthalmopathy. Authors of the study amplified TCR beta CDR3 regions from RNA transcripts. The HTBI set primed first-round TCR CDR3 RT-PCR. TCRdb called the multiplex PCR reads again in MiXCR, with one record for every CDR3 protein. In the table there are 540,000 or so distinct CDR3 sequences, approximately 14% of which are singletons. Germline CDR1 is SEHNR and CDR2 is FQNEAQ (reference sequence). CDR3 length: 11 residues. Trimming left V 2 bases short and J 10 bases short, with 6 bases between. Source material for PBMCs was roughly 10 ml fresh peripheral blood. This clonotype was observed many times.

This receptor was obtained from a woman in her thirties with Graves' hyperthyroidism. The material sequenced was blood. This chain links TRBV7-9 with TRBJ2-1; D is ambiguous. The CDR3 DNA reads TGTGCCAGCAGCTTACGGCGGGAGCAGTTCTTC. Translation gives CASSLRREQFF.